This T cell receptor beta chain was sequenced for a study of monozygotic twins with inflammatory bowel disease. Germline lookup yields CDR1 SEHNR and CDR2 FQNEAQ (reference sequence). The CDR3 covers 13 residues. TCRdb derives one entry per CDR3 protein from the 5' RACE reads, leaving out DNA. In total, the table holds 110,000 to 150,000 distinct CDR3 sequences. A roughly 2.5 ml blood sample was drawn per donor. The sequenced sample consisted of blood. The chain links TRBV7-9 to TRBJ2-5; TCRdb's D call, TRBD2, is unchecked because there is no DNA. This TCR derives from a human donor with ulcerative colitis or Crohn's disease, or a healthy co-twin of an affected twin (not recorded which). The CDR3: CASSQEGPETQYF.